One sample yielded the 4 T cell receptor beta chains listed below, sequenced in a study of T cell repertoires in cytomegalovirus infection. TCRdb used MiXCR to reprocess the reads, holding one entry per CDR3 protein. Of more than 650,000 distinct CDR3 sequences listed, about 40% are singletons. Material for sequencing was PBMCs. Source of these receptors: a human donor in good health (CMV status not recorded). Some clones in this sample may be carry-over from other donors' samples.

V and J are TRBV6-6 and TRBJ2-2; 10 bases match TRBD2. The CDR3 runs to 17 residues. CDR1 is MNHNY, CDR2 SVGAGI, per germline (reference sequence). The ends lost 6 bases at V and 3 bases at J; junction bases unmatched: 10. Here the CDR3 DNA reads TGTGCCAGCAGCAGAGCGGGAGGGGGTTCGGACACCGGGGAGCTGTTTTTT. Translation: CASSRAGGGSDTGELFF.

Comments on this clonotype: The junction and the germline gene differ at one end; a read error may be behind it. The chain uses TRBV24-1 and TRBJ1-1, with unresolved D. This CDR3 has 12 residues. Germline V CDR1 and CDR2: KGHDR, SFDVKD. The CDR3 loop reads CANSDFRQRLFF. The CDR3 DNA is TGTGCCAACAGTGATTTTCGGCAGAGGCTTTTCTTT.

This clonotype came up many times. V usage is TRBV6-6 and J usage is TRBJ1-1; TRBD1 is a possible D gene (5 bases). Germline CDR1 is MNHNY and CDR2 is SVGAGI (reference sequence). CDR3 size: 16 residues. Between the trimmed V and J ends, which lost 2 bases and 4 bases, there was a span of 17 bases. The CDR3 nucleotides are TGTGCCAGCAGTTACAGCTCCCCAGGGTTTGGCACTGAAGCTTTCTTT. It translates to CASSYSSPGFGTEAFF.

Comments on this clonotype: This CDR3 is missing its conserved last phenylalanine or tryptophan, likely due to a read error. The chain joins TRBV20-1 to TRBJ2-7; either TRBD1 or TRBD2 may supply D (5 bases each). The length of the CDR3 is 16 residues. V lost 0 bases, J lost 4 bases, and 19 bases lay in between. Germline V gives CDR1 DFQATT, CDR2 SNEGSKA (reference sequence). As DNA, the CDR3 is TGCAGTGCTAGAGATAGTAGTTCGGGACCCACATACGAGCAGTACTTA. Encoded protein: CSARDSSSGPTYEQYL.